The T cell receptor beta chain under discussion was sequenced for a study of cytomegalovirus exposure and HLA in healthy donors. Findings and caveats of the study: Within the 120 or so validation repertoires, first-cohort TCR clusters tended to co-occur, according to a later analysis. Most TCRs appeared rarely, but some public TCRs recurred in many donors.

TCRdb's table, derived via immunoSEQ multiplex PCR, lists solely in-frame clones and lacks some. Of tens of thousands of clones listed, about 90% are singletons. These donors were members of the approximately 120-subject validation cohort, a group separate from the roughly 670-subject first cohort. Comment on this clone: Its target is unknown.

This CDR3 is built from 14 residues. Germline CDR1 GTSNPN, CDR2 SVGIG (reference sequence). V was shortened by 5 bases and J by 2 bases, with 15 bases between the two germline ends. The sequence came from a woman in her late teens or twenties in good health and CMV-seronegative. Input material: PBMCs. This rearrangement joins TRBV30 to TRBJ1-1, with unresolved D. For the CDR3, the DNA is TGTGCCTGGGCGTCCGTCTCCCGAAACACTGAAGCTTTCTTT. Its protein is CAWASVSRNTEAFF.